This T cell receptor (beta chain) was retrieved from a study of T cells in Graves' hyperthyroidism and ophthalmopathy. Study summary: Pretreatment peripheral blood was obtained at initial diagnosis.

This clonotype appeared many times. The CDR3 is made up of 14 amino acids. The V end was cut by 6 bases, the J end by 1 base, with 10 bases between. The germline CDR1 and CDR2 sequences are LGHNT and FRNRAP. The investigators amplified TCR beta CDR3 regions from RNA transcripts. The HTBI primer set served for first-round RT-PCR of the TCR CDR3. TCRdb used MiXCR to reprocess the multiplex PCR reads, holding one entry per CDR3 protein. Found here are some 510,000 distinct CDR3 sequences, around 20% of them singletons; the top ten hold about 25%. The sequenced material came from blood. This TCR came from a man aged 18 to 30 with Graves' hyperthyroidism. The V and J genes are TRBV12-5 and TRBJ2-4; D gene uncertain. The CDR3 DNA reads TGTGCTAGTGGATCAGGCTCGGCCAAAAACATTCAGTACTTC. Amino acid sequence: CASGSGSAKNIQYF.